This TCR beta chain derives from a study of T cell changes during pregnancy in multiple sclerosis. This CDR3 region has 15 residues. Trimming cost V 1 base and J 2 bases; bases outside gene matches: 3. The germline CDR1 and CDR2 sequences are SGHDT and YYEEEE. The repertoire was sequenced with immunoSEQ multiplex PCR; TCRdb's copy has only in-frame clones and lacks some. The sample yields tens of thousands of clones, around 92% seen once. The specimen comprised CD4+ T cells from peripheral blood mononuclear cells, sampled in the third trimester of pregnancy. The source is a female donor with multiple sclerosis, enrolled in a pregnancy study. The chain links TRBV5-6 to TRBJ2-3; 8 positions agree with TRBD1. For the CDR3, the DNA is TGTGCCAGCAGCTTGTCCAGGGGGCCCACAGATACGCAGTATTTT. Its protein is CASSLSRGPTDTQYF.